This entry describes one T cell receptor (beta chain). Its antigen remains unidentified. The data were obtained in a study of cytomegalovirus exposure and HLA in healthy donors. Germline V gene data show CDR1 as SNHLY and CDR2 as FYNNEI. V lost 4 bases and J lost 0, with 9 bases in between. The CDR3 has 15 amino acids. Both 60 Vbeta primers and 13 Jbeta primers went into the PCR. The assay was immunoSEQ multiplex PCR, and TCRdb's table has in-frame clones only and misses some. The top ten hold about 4% of the sample, which has 250,000 to 350,000 clones, 86% seen once. Whole-study results and caveats: There were some public TCRs occurring in many donors, but most TCR sequences were rare. The study flagged 150 to 200 TCR beta chains as cytomegalovirus-associated. In an earlier analysis, productive rearrangement rates for most beta V segments clustered near 87% or 30%. Fewer N-insertions (relative to the roughly 610-donor mean) were reportedly seen in an Asian-associated ancestry cluster in a later analysis.

The chain couples TRBV2 to TRBJ1-4, with D uncertain. Sequenced sample: PBMCs. The TCR sequence derives from a man aged 35-49 years in good health and CMV-seropositive. CDR3 in DNA: TGTGCCAGCAGTGTTGTGCGGCCAACTAATGAAAAACTGTTTTTT. Amino acids: CASSVVRPTNEKLFF.